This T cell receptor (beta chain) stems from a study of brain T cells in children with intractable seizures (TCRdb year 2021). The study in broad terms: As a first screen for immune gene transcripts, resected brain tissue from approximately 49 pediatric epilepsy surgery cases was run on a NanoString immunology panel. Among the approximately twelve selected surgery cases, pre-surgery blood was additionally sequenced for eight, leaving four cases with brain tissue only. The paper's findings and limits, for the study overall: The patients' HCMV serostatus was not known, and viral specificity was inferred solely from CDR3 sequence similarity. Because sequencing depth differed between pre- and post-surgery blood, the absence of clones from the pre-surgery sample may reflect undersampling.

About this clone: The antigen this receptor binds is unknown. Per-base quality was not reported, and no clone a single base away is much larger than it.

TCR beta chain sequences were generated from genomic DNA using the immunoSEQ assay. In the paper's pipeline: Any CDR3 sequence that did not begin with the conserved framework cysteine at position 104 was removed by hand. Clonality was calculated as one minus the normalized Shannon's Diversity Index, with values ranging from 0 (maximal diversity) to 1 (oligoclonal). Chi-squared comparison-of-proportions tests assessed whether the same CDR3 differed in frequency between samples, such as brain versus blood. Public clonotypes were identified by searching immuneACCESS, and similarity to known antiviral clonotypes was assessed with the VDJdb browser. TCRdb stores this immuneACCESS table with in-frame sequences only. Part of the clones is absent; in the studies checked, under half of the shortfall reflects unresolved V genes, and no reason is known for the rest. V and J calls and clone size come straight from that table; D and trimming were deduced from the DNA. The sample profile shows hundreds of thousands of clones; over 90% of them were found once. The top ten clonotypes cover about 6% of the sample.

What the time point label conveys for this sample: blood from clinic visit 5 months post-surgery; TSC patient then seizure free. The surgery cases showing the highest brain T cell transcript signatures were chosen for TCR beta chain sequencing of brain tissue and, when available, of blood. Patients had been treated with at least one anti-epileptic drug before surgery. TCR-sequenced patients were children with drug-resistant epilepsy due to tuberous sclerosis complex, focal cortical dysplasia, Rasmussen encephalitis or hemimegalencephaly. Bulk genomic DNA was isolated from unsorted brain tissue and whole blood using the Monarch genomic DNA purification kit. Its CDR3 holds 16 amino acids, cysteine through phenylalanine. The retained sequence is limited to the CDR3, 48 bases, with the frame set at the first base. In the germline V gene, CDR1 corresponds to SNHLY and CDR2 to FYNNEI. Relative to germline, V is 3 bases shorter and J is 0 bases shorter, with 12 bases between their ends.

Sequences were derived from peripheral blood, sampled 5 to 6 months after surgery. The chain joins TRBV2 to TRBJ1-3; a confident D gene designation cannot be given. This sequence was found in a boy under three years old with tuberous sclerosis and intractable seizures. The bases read TGTGCCAGCAGTGAGGATCCCAGCAACTCTGGAAACACCATATATTTT. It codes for CASSEDPSNSGNTIYF.